The clone carrying this TCR beta chain was seen only a few times. Its antigen is still unknown. CD8+CD57+ cell expansion had been shown by flow cytometry in patients chosen for sequencing. A severe acquired aplastic anemia diagnosis applied to all patients. The CDR3 contains 15 residues. CDR1 SGHAT and CDR2 FQNNGV come from the germline V gene. The V gene lost 0 bases and the J gene lost 4 bases, with 9 bases spanning the gap. This sample stems from a study of CD8+CD57+ T cells in acquired aplastic anemia. Study-wide results and limits: Patients and controls shared about 27 CD8+ CDR3 sequences.

The template used for profiling TCR beta VDJ and CDR3 was genomic DNA. TCRdb reanalysed the reads using MiXCR and keeps one entry per CDR3 protein. Of under 200,000 distinct CDR3 sequences listed, around 52% are singletons. This rearrangement joins TRBV11-2 to TRBJ1-4, with TRBD1 as a possible D gene (5 bases). Sequenced sample: sorted CD4+, CD8+, or CD8+CD57+ T cells (not recorded which) from PBMCs. This receptor was identified in a human donor with aplastic anemia. CDR3 bases: TGTGCCAGCAGCTTAGATCCGGACAATAATGAAAAACTGTTTTTT. It specifies CASSLDPDNNEKLFF.